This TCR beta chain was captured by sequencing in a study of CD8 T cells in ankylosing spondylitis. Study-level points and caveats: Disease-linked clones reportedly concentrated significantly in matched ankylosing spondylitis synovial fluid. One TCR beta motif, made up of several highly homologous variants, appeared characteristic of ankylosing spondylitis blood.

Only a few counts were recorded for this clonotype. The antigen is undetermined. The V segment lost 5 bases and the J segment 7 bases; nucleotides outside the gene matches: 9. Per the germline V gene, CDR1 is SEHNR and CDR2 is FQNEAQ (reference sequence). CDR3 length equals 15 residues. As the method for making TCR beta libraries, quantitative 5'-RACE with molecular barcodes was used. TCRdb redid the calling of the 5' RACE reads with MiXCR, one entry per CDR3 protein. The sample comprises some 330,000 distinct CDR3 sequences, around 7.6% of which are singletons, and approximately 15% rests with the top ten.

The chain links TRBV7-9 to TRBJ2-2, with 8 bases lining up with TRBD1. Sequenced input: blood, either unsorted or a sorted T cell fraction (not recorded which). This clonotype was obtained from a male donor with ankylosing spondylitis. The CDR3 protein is CASSLRTGLVGELFF. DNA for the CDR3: TGTGCCAGCAGCCTACGGACAGGGCTTGTCGGGGAGCTGTTTTTT.